Shown below are 28 T cell receptor beta chains from a single sample sequenced in a study of cytotoxic CD8 clonotypes in ibrutinib-treated CLL. Clones were read by immunoSEQ multiplex PCR, and TCRdb kept only the in-frame ones, dropping some. The data show some 200,000 clones, with more than 65% seen just once and 5.5% to 6% held by the top ten. The material was PBMCs, obtained after 12 months of ibrutinib treatment. The source of these receptors is a human donor with chronic lymphocytic leukemia.

In DNA form, the CDR3 reads TGCAGCGTTGAAGGTGGGGCTAGCGGGAGGGCTTCCTACAATGAGCAGTTCTTC. This gives the protein CSVEGGASGRASYNEQFF. This chain links TRBV29-1 with TRBJ2-1; TRBD2 matches 12 bases. This CDR3 is built from 18 residues. CDR1 SQVTM and CDR2 ANQGSEA come from the germline V gene. Trimming took 1 base from V and 1 from J; bases not matched to a gene: 8.

The J gene is TRBJ1-1, the V gene TRBV9; the D is unclear. V lost 4 bases and J lost 7, with 20 bases in between. Germline V gene sequence: CDR1 SGDLS, CDR2 YYNGEE. This CDR3 is 15 amino acids long. For the CDR3, the DNA is TGTGCCAGCAGCCCCCGGGAGAGTTGGCGGAATGAAGCTTTCTTT. The encoded protein is CASSPRESWRNEAFF.

The chain employs TRBV9 and TRBJ2-7; 7 bases are a match to TRBD1. J gave up 0 bases and V 5 bases, and 11 bases lay outside the gene matches. Germline V gene lookup returns CDR1 SGDLS and CDR2 YYNGEE. This CDR3 has 16 amino acids. The DNA for the CDR3 is TGTGCCAGCAGGGCTTCAACCGGGACAGCCTCCTACGAGCAGTACTTC. Translated: CASRASTGTASYEQYF.

The chain combines TRBV6-1 with TRBJ1-2; no clear D gene. V lost 5 bases and J lost 6, with 19 bases in between. CDR3 length: 15 amino acids. From germline, CDR1 is MNHNS and CDR2 SASEGT. CDR3 loop: CASSFTREPANGYTF. CDR3 coding DNA: TGTGCCAGCAGTTTTACTCGGGAACCAGCTAATGGCTACACCTTC.

CDR3 sequence reads: CASSVGETALQAFF. The CDR3 coding sequence is TGTGCCAGCAGCGTAGGGGAAACAGCGCTTCAAGCTTTCTTT. The J gene is TRBJ1-1, the V gene TRBV9, with unresolved D. Looked up from germline, CDR1 is SGDLS and CDR2 is YYNGEE. The CDR3 sequence is 14 residues long. V gave up 0 bases and J gave up 9 bases, with 15 bases separating them. Supplemented by reference TRBV9 and TRBJ1-1, the full variable domain reads DSGVTQTPKHLITATGQRVTLRCSPRSGDLSVYWYQQSLDQGLQFLIQYYNGEERAKGNILERFSAQQFPDLHSELNLSSLELGDSALYFCASSVGETALQAFFGQGTRLTVV.

The chain recombines TRBV30 with TRBJ2-5; D may be TRBD2 (6 bases). CDR1 is GTSNPN and CDR2 is SVGIG in the germline V gene (reference sequence). The CDR3 covers 14 residues. Trimming left V 5 bases short and J 2 bases short, with 15 bases between. The CDR3 DNA sequence: TGTGCCTGGGATCCGGGACTCGGGCAAGAGACCCAGTACTTC. This sequence encodes CAWDPGLGQETQYF.

This clone is a singleton in its sample. J is TRBJ2-7 and V is TRBV6-1; possibly TRBD2 for D (5 bases). The CDR3 is 15 amino acids. With 4 bases removed from V and 3 bases from J, the gap between germline ends came to 16 bases. Germline V lookup: CDR1 MNHNS, CDR2 SASEGT. The CDR3 loop reads CASSAPRGFHYEQYF. CDR3 bases: TGTGCCAGCAGTGCCCCGAGAGGGTTCCACTACGAGCAGTACTTC.

The V and J genes are TRBV30 and TRBJ2-3, with 10 bases that match TRBD2. Trimming cost V 0 bases and J 2 bases; bases outside gene matches: 8. Germline values: CDR1 GTSNPN, CDR2 SVGIG (reference sequence). This CDR3 has 17 amino acids. The CDR3 nucleotides read TGTGCCTGGAGTGTAACGGCTAGCGGGGGACCCACAGATACGCAGTATTTT. This gives the protein CAWSVTASGGPTDTQYF.

The gene calls are TRBV4-3 and TRBJ2-2; TRBD2 matches 10 bases. The CDR3 loop spans 17 amino acids. Germline V gene lookup returns CDR1 LGHNA and CDR2 YSLEER. With 1 base clipped from V and 5 bases from J, the junction kept 7 bases outside the gene matches. The CDR3 nucleotides read TGCGCCAGCAGCCAAGTAAGAGCGGGAGGGCAAACCGGGGAGCTGTTTTTT. Translated, it gives CASSQVRAGGQTGELFF.

V gene TRBV5-4 combines with J gene TRBJ2-1, with a possible D match to TRBD2 (6 bases). Deletions cut 0 bases from V and 6 bases from J, with 16 bases between. This CDR3 is 16 amino acids long. Germline CDR1 SGHNT, CDR2 YYREEE (reference sequence). The CDR3 region has the DNA TGTGCCAGCAGCTTGGGCGGGGCAGGGATAATCAATGAGCAGTTCTTC. Translating gives CASSLGGAGIINEQFF.

The gene calls are TRBV11-2 and TRBJ2-3; D gene unclear. CDR1 SGHAT and CDR2 FQNNGV come from the germline V gene. There are 10 residues in the CDR3. Trimming stripped 1 base from V and 12 bases from J, with 5 bases between. In DNA form, the CDR3 reads TGTGCCAGCAGCTTAGGGGATCAGTATTTT. This encodes CASSLGDQYF.

The chain employs TRBV7-2 and TRBJ2-7; perhaps TRBD2 as D (6 bases). Germline CDR1 reads SGHTA; CDR2 reads FQGNSA. This CDR3 contains 15 residues. V lost 1 base to trimming and J lost 2 bases, with 12 bases between them. CDR3 in DNA: TGTGCCAGCAGCTTAGAGGCGGGAAGGGCCTACGAGCAGTACTTC. Translation: CASSLEAGRAYEQYF.

This clone was counted once. The genes are TRBV28 and TRBJ1-2; perhaps TRBD1 as D (5 bases). Trimming took 4 bases from V and 3 from J, leaving 15 bases between them. CDR1 MDHEN and CDR2 SYDVKM come from the germline V gene. This CDR3 is 15 amino acids long. CDR3 residues: CASSSMGPGDYGYTF. The CDR3 nucleotides are TGTGCCAGCAGTTCCATGGGCCCGGGGGACTATGGCTACACCTTC.

V and J are TRBV30 and TRBJ1-1, with D uncertain. CDR1 is GTSNPN and CDR2 is SVGIG in the germline V gene (reference sequence). This CDR3 region has 15 residues. Trimming took 0 bases from V and 0 from J, leaving 11 bases between them. The CDR3 coding sequence is TGTGCCTGGAGTGTACTAGAACAAATGAACACTGAAGCTTTCTTT. Protein: CAWSVLEQMNTEAFF. Drawing the rest from reference TRBV30 and TRBJ1-1, the complete variable domain is SQTIHQWPATLVQPVGSPLSLECTVEGTSNPNLYWYRQAAGRGLQLLFYSVGIGQISSEVPQNLSASRPQDRQFILSSKKLLLSDSGFYLCAWSVLEQMNTEAFFGQGTRLTVV.

This clone was seen repeatedly, ten times or more. The J gene is TRBJ1-4, the V gene TRBV2; D is uncertain. The germline CDR1 and CDR2 sequences are SNHLY and FYNNEI. The V end was cut by 3 bases, the J end by 0 bases, with 5 bases between. The CDR3 has 14 amino acids. In DNA form, the CDR3 reads TGTGCCAGCAGTGATTCGGCAACTAATGAAAAACTGTTTTTT. Translating it yields CASSDSATNEKLFF.

J is TRBJ2-7 and V is TRBV9; D gene ambiguous. This CDR3 is 16 amino acids long. V was cut by 0 bases and J by 2 bases, with 15 bases left in between. Germline values: CDR1 SGDLS, CDR2 YYNGEE. The CDR3 DNA follows: TGTGCCAGCAGCGTAGCTACGAGGTCCTCTCCCTACGAGCAGTACTTC. It yields the protein CASSVATRSSPYEQYF.

The V call is TRBV6-1, the J call TRBJ2-7; 10 bases match TRBD2. The V gene end was trimmed by 4 bases and the J gene end by 5 bases; junction bases not matched to a gene: 11. CDR1 and CDR2 from the germline V gene are MNHNS and SASEGT. This CDR3 is built from 16 residues. DNA of the CDR3: TGTGCCAGCAGTGGATCACTCACTAGCGGGATAAACGAGCAGTACTTC. Translation gives CASSGSLTSGINEQYF.

The V gene is TRBV27, the J gene TRBJ2-6; TRBD1 agrees at 7 bases. The V gene's germline CDR1 is MNHEY and CDR2 SMNVEV (reference sequence). V gave up 6 bases and J gave up 1 base; unmatched junction bases: 9. This CDR3 region has 17 residues. The CDR3 protein is CASSAAGGLSGANVLTF. In nucleotides, the CDR3 is TGTGCCAGCAGCGCGGCAGGGGGTTTGTCTGGGGCCAACGTCCTGACTTTC.

The chain is built from TRBV30 and TRBJ2-2; a possible D gene is TRBD1 (7 bases). Germline assignment: CDR1 GTSNPN and CDR2 SVGIG (reference sequence). Trimming cost V 5 bases and J 7 bases, with 11 bases left between them. The CDR3 runs to 12 residues. The CDR3 DNA sequence: TGTGCCTGGCGACAGGGACTCGGGGAGCTGTTTTTT. Translating gives CAWRQGLGELFF.

The V gene is TRBV28, the J gene TRBJ1-2; the D is unclear. Germline V lookup: CDR1 MDHEN, CDR2 SYDVKM. The CDR3 contains 11 residues. The V gene lost 8 bases and the J gene lost 4 bases, with 8 bases spanning the gap. CDR3 DNA: TGTGCCAGCGCGGAGGGCTATGGCTACACCTTC. Translated, it gives CASAEGYGYTF.

This chain links TRBV6-6 with TRBJ1-1, with a possible D match to TRBD1 (5 bases). V was trimmed by 0 bases and J by 10 bases, leaving 12 bases between them. This CDR3 has 13 residues. Per the germline V gene, CDR1 is MNHNY and CDR2 is SVGAGI (reference sequence). The CDR3 sequence is CASSYSRGEGAFF. The CDR3 coding sequence is TGTGCCAGCAGTTACTCGCGGGGGGAAGGAGCTTTCTTT.

The rearrangement links TRBV9 to TRBJ1-3; D is uncertain. The V gene lost 3 bases and the J gene lost 0 bases, with 13 bases spanning the gap. CDR1 and CDR2 (germline): SGDLS, YYNGEE. The CDR3 has 16 residues. CDR3 coding DNA: TGTGCCAGCAGCGCGGGCGGAGGGAACTCTGGAAACACCATATATTTT. Translating it yields CASSAGGGNSGNTIYF. Full variable domain (outside the CDR3, taken from reference TRBV9 and TRBJ1-3): DSGVTQTPKHLITATGQRVTLRCSPRSGDLSVYWYQQSLDQGLQFLIQYYNGEERAKGNILERFSAQQFPDLHSELNLSSLELGDSALYFCASSAGGGNSGNTIYFGEGSWLTVV.

V gene TRBV7-3 combines with J gene TRBJ2-1, with 10 bases identical to TRBD2. CDR1 and CDR2 (germline): SGHTA, FQGTGA. After removal of 1 base from V and 3 bases from J, the junction contained 3 bases not matched to a gene. The length of the CDR3 is 16 residues. CDR3 DNA: TGTGCCAGCAGCTTAAGAAGCGGGAGGGGCTACAATGAGCAGTTCTTC. This translates into CASSLRSGRGYNEQFF. The full variable domain, completed using reference TRBV7-3 and TRBJ2-1, is GAGVSQTPSNKVTEKGKYVELRCDPISGHTALYWYRQSLGQGPEFLIYFQGTGAADDSGLPNDRFFAVRPEGSVSTLKIQRTERGDSAVYLCASSLRSGRGYNEQFFGPGTRLTVL.

The chain carries TRBV4-1 and TRBJ1-5, with D unresolved. Per germline, CDR1 MGHRA and CDR2 YSYEKL. This CDR3 contains 13 residues. Trimming removed 3 bases at V and 5 bases at J, with 8 bases between. Here the CDR3 reads CASSQQSYQPQHF. The CDR3 DNA reads TGCGCCAGCAGCCAGCAATCGTATCAGCCCCAGCATTTT.

The V and J genes are TRBV4-3 and TRBJ1-1; D is possibly TRBD1 (5 bases). This CDR3 has 13 residues. The germline CDR1 and CDR2 sequences are LGHNA and YSLEER. V was cut by 0 bases and J by 11 bases, with 13 bases left in between. The CDR3: CASSQDGGVWAFF. The CDR3 DNA reads as TGCGCCAGCAGCCAAGATGGGGGGGTGTGGGCTTTCTTT.

This clone was observed a single time. The chain recombines TRBV28 with TRBJ2-1; 11 nucleotides align to TRBD2. Germline CDR1 MDHEN, CDR2 SYDVKM. V was clipped by 5 bases and J by 9 bases; unmatched bases: 12. This CDR3 contains 16 residues. CDR3 nucleotides: TGTGCCAGCAGTCCCCGGGGTAGCGGGAGGGCCTTTGAGCAGTTCTTC. Translated: CASSPRGSGRAFEQFF.

This clone was recorded at least ten times. The chain is built from TRBV2 and TRBJ1-5; 10 nucleotides align to TRBD1. Germline V gene sequence: CDR1 SNHLY, CDR2 FYNNEI. There are 14 residues in the CDR3. The V segment lost 4 bases and the J segment 7 bases; nucleotides outside the gene matches: 4. The CDR3 loop is CASSGTGGLQPQHF. Written as DNA, the CDR3 is TGTGCCAGCAGTGGGACAGGGGGGTTACAGCCCCAGCATTTT.

J is TRBJ2-7 and V is TRBV7-2, with 11 bases aligning to TRBD2. Germline V gives CDR1 SGHTA, CDR2 FQGNSA. The CDR3 has 17 amino acids. Losses at the gene ends were 5 bases for V and 3 bases for J; bases not matched to a gene: 12. The CDR3 region has the DNA TGTGCCAGCAGCCCAGCCATTAGCGGGAGGGGCATCTACGAGCAGTACTTC. Its translation: CASSPAISGRGIYEQYF.